The 13 T cell receptor beta chains reported below all come from one sample, sequenced in a study of T cells expressing NK-cell markers. Each CDR3 protein gets one entry in TCRdb, which reprocessed the 5' RACE reads and gives no DNA. Found here are 350,000 to 400,000 distinct CDR3 sequences; the top ten clones hold 9.5% to 12%. The sample consisted of blood T cells: a sorted CD56 or NKG2C T cell subset, CD4+ or CD8+ T cells, or bulk PBMC T cells (not recorded which). The receptors originated from a woman between 45 and 60 years old in good health.

The genes are TRBV5-1 and TRBJ2-1. The CDR3 is made up of 14 amino acids. Germline loops: CDR1 SGHRS, CDR2 YFSETQ. CDR3 sequence: CASSLGRIYNEQFF. Filled out from reference TRBV5-1 and TRBJ2-1, the complete variable domain reads KAGVTQTPRYLIKTRGQQVTLSCSPISGHRSVSWYQQTPGQGLQFLFEYFSETQRNKGNFPGRFSGRQFSNSRSEMNVSTLELGDSALYLCASSLGRIYNEQFFGPGTRLTVL.

This chain links TRBV2 with TRBJ2-1; lacking DNA, the TRBD2 call made by TCRdb goes unchecked. Germline V gene data show CDR1 as SNHLY and CDR2 as FYNNEI. The length of the CDR3 is 16 residues. The CDR3 is CASSDLGSGSIYEQFF.

V usage is TRBV30 and J usage is TRBJ2-5; absent DNA, TCRdb's TRBD1 call cannot be checked. The CDR3 is made up of 13 amino acids. The germline CDR1 and CDR2 sequences are GTSNPN and SVGIG (reference sequence). CDR3 amino acids: CAWMGQFQETQYF.

The chain links TRBV10-3 to TRBJ2-5; lacking DNA, the TRBD1 call made by TCRdb goes unchecked. Looked up from germline, CDR1 is ENHRY and CDR2 is SYGVKD. The CDR3 is 17 amino acids. The CDR3 loop is CAISESGGSPGQQTQYF.

The chain uses TRBV5-1 and TRBJ2-7; TCRdb returns TRBD2, unconfirmable since there is no DNA. Per the germline V gene, CDR1 is SGHRS and CDR2 is YFSETQ. The CDR3 sequence is 15 residues long. The CDR3 loop reads CASSLISGITYEQYF.

The V call is TRBV6-6, the J call TRBJ2-1; TCRdb's assignment of TRBD2 cannot be checked, as there is no DNA. The CDR3 has 17 amino acids. Germline V gene data show CDR1 as MNHNY and CDR2 as SVGAGI (reference sequence). CDR3 sequence reads: CASTSGLRGRVPEGQFF.

The V gene is TRBV20-1, the J gene TRBJ1-2. This CDR3 has 13 residues. CDR1 and CDR2 (germline): DFQATT, SNEGSKA (reference sequence). This chain's CDR3 is CSAKRGVDYGYTF.

This chain uses TRBV5-1 with TRBJ2-1; TCRdb designates TRBD2, a call that cannot be tested without DNA. Germline CDR1 SGHRS, CDR2 YFSETQ. This CDR3 has 14 residues. CDR3 residues: CATRPSGDYNEQFF.

The J gene is TRBJ2-7, the V gene TRBV5-1; the TRBD1 assignment by TCRdb is unverifiable without DNA. The CDR3 sequence is 17 residues long. CDR1 is SGHRS, CDR2 YFSETQ, per germline. The CDR3 is CASSLAGAAGGSYEQYF.

The J gene is TRBJ2-1, the V gene TRBV20-1; absent DNA, TCRdb's TRBD1 call cannot be checked. The germline gives CDR1 DFQATT, CDR2 SNEGSKA (reference sequence). The CDR3 spans 15 residues. The CDR3 sequence is CSALLGRGTYNEQFF.

The rearrangement links TRBV12-3 or TRBV12-4 to TRBJ2-1; the D gene TCRdb calls, TRBD2, cannot be checked with no DNA. The CDR3 totals 14 residues. The CDR3 is CASRGRSAGNEQFF.

This chain connects TRBV6-5 to TRBJ2-1; checking the TCRdb D call of TRBD1 is not possible without DNA. Germline assignment: CDR1 MNHEY and CDR2 SVGAGI. The CDR3 is 14 residues long. The CDR3 reads CASSPQGVYNEQFF.

The CDR3 is CASSESSNQETQYF. The rearrangement links TRBV10-2 to TRBJ2-5. The germline gives CDR1 WSHSY, CDR2 SAAADI. CDR3 size: 14 residues.